This entry describes one TCR beta chain. A much bigger clone sits one base away, suggesting this may be a read error. TCRdb called the reads again in MiXCR, with one record for every CDR3 protein. This repertoire shows roughly 230,000 distinct CDR3 sequences, around 12% found once; its top ten account for approximately 1.6%. V was cut by 7 bases and J by 0 bases, with 12 bases left in between. Germline V gene data show CDR1 as SGHNT and CDR2 as YENEEA. This CDR3 has 14 residues. The sample is drawn from a study of T cell repertoires in cytomegalovirus infection. The wider study: From public TCR beta signatures came an indication of both CMV infection and matching HLA type.

Material for sequencing was PBMCs. The chain joins TRBV11-3 to TRBJ1-1, with D perhaps matching TRBD1 (5 bases). This sequence was found in a human donor in good health (CMV status not recorded). Some clones in this sample may be carry-over from other donors' samples. CDR3 nucleotide sequence: TGTGCCAGCAACTGGTGGGGGGTGAACACTGAAGCTTTCTTT. Residues: CASNWWGVNTEAFF.